This is a list of T cell receptor beta chains from one sample in a study of T-cell reconstitution after alpha-beta-depleted transplantation in children. TCRdb re-derived calls from the PCR reads in MiXCR, one entry per CDR3 protein. Among about 78,000 distinct CDR3 sequences, over 12% were seen once, and the ten largest hold 25% to 35%. The sequenced sample was PBMCs, mostly from graft donor cells, obtained 180 days after TCRalphabeta/CD19-depleted stem cell transplant. Source of these receptors: a male patient aged 2-10 years who had a stem cell transplant for acute lymphoblastic leukemia, so the T cells may come from the graft donor. Each CDR3 is given with its conserved first and last residue. A D gene is named only where the DNA matches it firmly. Clone sizes are given selectively: once, few, many, or a class where the clone is expanded.

>TRBV5-1|medium-sized|TRBJ1-1|-
CASSPRDPNTEAFF
TGCGCCAGCAGCCCCCGGGATCCGAACACTGAAGCTTTCTTT
>TRBV28|few|TRBJ2-5|TRBD2
CASIFSGSVETQYF
TGTGCCAGCATCTTTAGCGGGAGCGTCGAGACCCAGTACTTC
>TRBV18|-|TRBJ2-5|-
CASSPGVEETQYF
TGTGCCAGCTCACCGGGGGTTGAAGAGACCCAGTACTTC
>TRBV10-3|many|TRBJ2-6|-
CAISVTSGANVLTF
TGTGCCATCAGTGTCACCTCTGGGGCCAACGTCCTGACTTTC
>TRBV12-3/TRBV12-4|-|TRBJ2-7|TRBD1
CANPGTGWQNLYEQYF
TGTGCCAACCCCGGGACAGGGTGGCAAAATCTCTACGAGCAGTACTTC
>TRBV20-1|few|TRBJ1-2|-
CSARARGSNYGYTF
TGCAGTGCTAGGGCCCGGGGTTCTAACTATGGCTACACCTTC
>TRBV7-2|few|TRBJ2-5|-
CASSPLAIETQYF
TGTGCCAGCAGCCCCCTAGCGATAGAGACCCAGTACTTC
>TRBV5-1|few|TRBJ1-6|TRBD1
CASSLEVGTGGEYNSPLHF
TGCGCCAGCAGCTTGGAGGTCGGGACAGGGGGCGAATATAATTCACCCCTCCACTTT
>TRBV19|once|TRBJ2-7|-
CASSLSWGTRAEQYF
TGTGCCAGTAGTCTCTCGTGGGGGACTCGGGCCGAGCAGTACTTC
>TRBV28|-|TRBJ2-2|-
CASSSPEPGELFF
TGTGCCAGCAGTTCCCCAGAGCCCGGGGAGCTGTTTTTT
>TRBV24-1|few|TRBJ2-7|TRBD1
CATSDHTGTGLNEQYF
TGTGCCACCAGTGACCATACCGGGACAGGGCTCAACGAGCAGTACTTC
>TRBV6-5|-|TRBJ2-3|TRBD2
CASSYGGCRTSGRTDTQYF
TGTGCCAGCAGTTACGGAGGGTGTAGGACTAGCGGACGCACAGATACGCAGTATTTT
>TRBV7-9|few|TRBJ1-5|-
CASSLEGYGNQPQHF
TGTGCCAGCAGCTTAGAGGGCTATGGCAATCAGCCCCAGCATTTT
>TRBV5-5|few|TRBJ2-5|-
CASSFQASQEGQYF
TGTGCCAGCAGCTTTCAGGCCTCTCAAGAGGGCCAGTACTTC
>TRBV11-1|few|TRBJ1-2|TRBD1
CASSLWTGVLDYGYTF
TGTGCCAGCAGCTTGTGGACAGGGGTGCTGGACTATGGCTACACCTTC
>TRBV6-5|-|TRBJ1-1|TRBD1
CASSYWDRGGEAFF
TGTGCCAGCAGTTACTGGGACAGGGGGGGTGAAGCTTTCTTT
>TRBV10-3|many|TRBJ2-7|TRBD1
CAISETPSGTGGHEQYF
TGTGCCATCAGTGAGACCCCCTCCGGGACAGGGGGCCACGAGCAGTACTTC
>TRBV7-2|few|TRBJ2-7|TRBD1
CASSLGGQGHEQYF
TGTGCCAGCAGCTTAGGAGGACAGGGCCACGAGCAGTACTTC
>TRBV20-1|-|TRBJ2-4|TRBD2
CSARAGLGHHLAKNIQYF
TGCAGTGCTAGGGCGGGACTAGGGCACCACTTAGCCAAAAACATTCAGTACTTC
>TRBV7-9|few|TRBJ2-5|-
CASSRTGRAKETQYF
TGTGCCAGCAGCAGGACAGGGAGGGCCAAAGAGACCCAGTACTTC
>TRBV5-5|few|TRBJ2-7|-
CASRLLSEQYF
TGTGCCAGCAGACTTCTGAGCGAGCAGTACTTC
>TRBV5-4|few|TRBJ2-3|TRBD2
CASSLWLAGGADTQYF
TGTGCCAGCAGCTTGTGGCTAGCGGGGGGCGCAGATACGCAGTATTTT
>TRBV19|few|TRBJ1-1|-
CASSISPATEAFF
TGTGCCAGTAGTATCTCCCCAGCGACTGAAGCTTTCTTT
>TRBV7-9|few|TRBJ2-1|-
CASSSPGPRYEQFF
TGTGCCAGCAGCTCTCCGGGCCCTAGATATGAGCAGTTCTTC
>TRBV10-2|few|TRBJ1-1|-
CASSQAPRNTEAFF
TGCGCCAGCAGCCAGGCACCCCGGAACACTGAAGCTTTCTTT
>TRBV7-2|-|TRBJ2-4|TRBD2
CASSFVPGLPAKNIQYF
TGTGCCAGCAGCTTCGTTCCGGGACTACCAGCCAAAAACATTCAGTACTTC
>TRBV10-3|few|TRBJ1-1|-
CAISQRAENTEAFF
TGTGCCATCAGCCAAAGGGCAGAGAACACTGAAGCTTTCTTT
>TRBV7-2|few|TRBJ1-5|-
CASSLGVVRNQPQHF
TGTGCCAGCAGCTTGGGGGTCGTACGCAATCAGCCCCAGCATTTT
>TRBV6-2/TRBV6-3|-|TRBJ2-1|TRBD2
CASSPPGLATYNEQFF
TGTGCCAGCAGCCCGCCGGGACTAGCAACATACAATGAGCAGTTCTTC
>TRBV20-1|few|TRBJ1-6|TRBD1
CSAGGQKGSYNSPLHF
TGCAGTGCTGGGGGACAGAAGGGCTCTTATAATTCACCCCTCCACTTT
>TRBV5-1|-|TRBJ2-5|-
CASSLTSGETQYF
TGCGCCAGCAGCTTGACAAGTGGGGAGACCCAGTACTTC
>TRBV28|-|TRBJ2-5|TRBD1
CASGSGTGVRETQYF
TGTGCCAGCGGGTCCGGGACAGGGGTGAGGGAGACCCAGTACTTC
>TRBV7-2|-|TRBJ1-2|-
CASSSLGTPNYGYTF
TGTGCCAGCAGTTCTCTCGGGACACCCAACTATGGCTACACCTTC
>TRBV7-2|-|TRBJ2-1|TRBD2
CASSLNSGGYNEQFF
TGTGCCAGCAGCTTAAATAGCGGGGGATACAATGAGCAGTTCTTC
>TRBV19|few|TRBJ2-5|-
CASSPTGGRETQYF
TGTGCCAGTAGTCCAACCGGGGGAAGAGAGACCCAGTACTTC
>TRBV9|-|TRBJ1-3|-
CASSDRDSSGNTIYF
TGTGCCAGCAGCGATCGGGATTCCTCTGGAAACACCATATATTTT
>TRBV7-6|-|TRBJ2-1|TRBD2
CASSLSGGPTNEQFF
TGTGCCAGCAGCTTATCGGGAGGGCCGACCAATGAGCAGTTCTTC
>TRBV2|-|TRBJ1-2|TRBD1
CANPGGGAGGYTF
TGTGCCAACCCGGGAGGGGGCGCAGGGGGCTACACCTTC
>TRBV28|-|TRBJ1-2|TRBD1
CASETGAGYTF
TGTGCCAGCGAAACAGGGGCAGGCTACACCTTC
>TRBV18|few|TRBJ1-1|-
CASSPPKGNTEAFF
TGTGCCAGCTCACCACCGAAAGGGAACACTGAAGCTTTCTTT
>TRBV28|few|TRBJ2-7|-
CASSSQGLYEQYF
TGTGCCAGCAGTTCCCAGGGGCTCTACGAGCAGTACTTC
>TRBV24-1|many|TRBJ2-2|-
CATSGLTNTGELFF
TGTGCCACCAGTGGCCTCACTAACACCGGGGAGCTGTTTTTT
>TRBV12-3/TRBV12-4|few|TRBJ2-7|-
CASSLAGSLRSYEQYF
TGTGCCAGCAGTTTAGCGGGCAGTCTTCGCTCCTACGAGCAGTACTTC
>TRBV20-1|-|TRBJ1-1|-
CSGEGPQLRAFF
TGCAGCGGGGAGGGGCCCCAACTACGAGCTTTCTTT
>TRBV7-9|-|TRBJ2-7|TRBD2
CASTGRGGQRDEQYF
TGTGCCAGCACGGGGCGGGGGGGCCAGAGGGACGAGCAGTACTTC
>TRBV5-1|-|TRBJ2-1|-
CASSLVKAGPYNEQFF
TGCGCCAGCAGCTTGGTGAAGGCAGGTCCTTACAATGAGCAGTTCTTC
>TRBV6-5|-|TRBJ1-2|TRBD1
CASSSLGQGFYGDTF
TGTGCCAGCAGTTCCCTGGGACAGGGATTCTATGGCGACACCTTC
>TRBV5-6|many|TRBJ2-4|-
CASSLGAILAKNIQYF
TGTGCCAGCAGCTTGGGAGCGATTTTAGCCAAAAACATTCAGTACTTC
>TRBV6-1|-|TRBJ1-5|TRBD1
CASSPVRGRIRNQPQHF
TGTGCCAGCAGCCCCGTGAGGGGGCGGATTAGGAATCAGCCCCAGCATTTT
>TRBV28|many|TRBJ1-5|TRBD1
CASSLGTVYHQPQHF
TGTGCCAGCAGCCTAGGGACAGTCTATCATCAGCCCCAGCATTTT
>TRBV15|-|TRBJ1-6|-
CATSTGQKGNSPLHF
TGTGCCACCAGCACTGGACAAAAGGGTAATTCACCCCTCCACTTT
>TRBV3-1|-|TRBJ2-5|TRBD2
CATGTSRETQYF
TGTGCCACCGGGACTAGCCGGGAGACCCAGTACTTC
>TRBV20-1|many|TRBJ2-7|TRBD2
CSALAGGPKEQYF
TGCAGTGCCCTAGCGGGAGGGCCTAAAGAGCAGTACTTC
>TRBV7-2|few|TRBJ1-1|-
CASSLVRKNTEAFF
TGTGCCAGCAGCTTAGTTAGGAAGAACACTGAAGCTTTCTTT
>TRBV27|-|TRBJ1-5|-
CASSWGWPGYQPQHF
TGTGCCAGCAGTTGGGGGTGGCCGGGGTATCAGCCCCAGCATTTT